The source of this T cell receptor beta chain is a study of blood T cells in healthy people across ages. Study-wide background: T cells yielded about one barcoded beta molecule per two cells through template switching.

Through a sample-barcoded 5' primer and a J-beta primer mix, a second PCR was run for about 7 to 12 cycles. TCRdb re-called the 5' RACE reads with MiXCR, one entry per CDR3 protein. This sample carries hundreds of thousands of distinct CDR3 sequences, 24% of them seen once, and the ten largest clones take roughly 9.4%. Study observations and caveats: Significant beta diversity loss was already apparent by age roughly 40, declining roughly linearly.

This clonotype was found a few times. Its antigen is undetermined. Looked up from germline, CDR1 is ENHRY and CDR2 is SYGVKD. With 6 bases clipped from V and 6 bases from J, the junction kept 7 bases outside the gene matches. The CDR3 is made up of 14 amino acids. A further study also used this sample, focusing on T cells of mothers and their children.

The clonotype originates from a boy aged 10-17 years in good health. The chain joins TRBV10-3 to TRBJ2-1, with 8 bases fitting TRBD1. The sequenced sample was blood. The CDR3 region has the DNA TGTGCCATCAGGCCGGGACAGGTAGGCAATGAGCAGTTCTTC. Protein sequence: CAIRPGQVGNEQFF.